The entry that follows covers one TCR beta chain sequence. The junction departs from germline at one end; a sequencing error may be responsible. The data were taken from a study of identical twins. This CDR3 is built from 16 residues. In TCRdb, the 5' RACE reads were re-called with MiXCR into one record per CDR3 protein. The data show 1.5 million to 2 million distinct CDR3 sequences, roughly 35% seen once. This receptor was taken from a newborn girl in good health. The sequencing input was cord blood. V and J are TRBV12-3 or TRBV12-4 and TRBJ2-3, with 9 nucleotides matching TRBD2. DNA of the CDR3: TGTGCCAGCAGTGGGGGACTAGCCTCTAGCACAGATATGCAGTATTTT. This translates into CASSGGLASSTDMQYF.